This T cell receptor beta chain was captured in a study of beta chain features in type 1 diabetes. Study-wide findings and caveats: Sequencing from cDNA could over-represent high-TCR-expressing cells. In all four CD4+ subsets, TCRB CDR3 length was significantly, moderately reduced in type 1 diabetes.

This clone was seen only a few times. Its specificity is unknown. V trimming: 1 base; J trimming: 5 bases; junction bases outside the gene matches: 5. CDR3 size: 15 residues. Germline loops: CDR1 GTSNPN, CDR2 SVGIG (reference sequence). It was via CD45RO/CCR7/CD25/CD127/CD95/CD27 that CD4+ naive, central memory, regulatory and stem cell-like memory cells were sorted. Purity exceeded 95% in all sorted populations. Reverse transcription of all isolated RNA meant that expressed TCRB transcripts were sequenced. Some clones are missing from TCRdb's copy, which holds only in-frame ones; the method was immunoSEQ multiplex PCR. Found here are approximately 170,000 clones, approximately 8.4% of them singletons; the top ten hold 2% to 2.5%.

The rearrangement uses TRBV30 and TRBJ1-5; 10 positions agree with TRBD1. The sequence was collected from a woman aged 18-30 years in good health. The material sequenced was central memory CD4+ T cells from blood. The CDR3 protein is CAWSGGQGTYQPQHF. The DNA for the CDR3 is TGTGCCTGGAGTGGGGGACAGGGGACTTATCAGCCCCAGCATTTT.